These 10 T cell receptor beta chains share one sample of origin, sequenced in a study of shared clonotypes between healthy human individuals. TCRdb's copy holds only in-frame clones and misses some; the assay was immunoSEQ multiplex PCR. The sample has about 1 million clones; under 80% are singletons. Source material: memory CD4+ T cells sorted from blood. Sample subset: CD45RA-negative fraction. The receptors were sampled from a man younger than 30 in good health.

The chain recombines TRBV11-2 with TRBJ2-7, with D perhaps matching TRBD1 (5 bases). The V gene's germline CDR1 is SGHAT and CDR2 FQNNGV. The CDR3 spans 14 residues. The V end was cut by 6 bases, the J end by 0 bases, with 12 bases between. CDR3 in amino acids: CASRQRQSSYEQYF. The CDR3 DNA reads TGTGCCAGCAGACAAAGACAGAGCTCCTACGAGCAGTACTTC.

As to this clone: Relative to the germline gene, one junction end is altered; a read error may explain this. The chain's CDR3 is CASSQDGVRGAEF. The DNA for the CDR3 is TGTGCCAGCAGCCAAGATGGGGTCCGGGGAGCAGAATTC. The V call is TRBV14, the J call TRBJ2-7; a weak D match, TRBD2 (5 bases). The germline gives CDR1 SGHDN, CDR2 FVKESK. This CDR3 is 13 amino acids long.

This rearrangement joins TRBV11-2 to TRBJ2-7, with D perhaps assigned TRBD1 or TRBD2 (5 bases each). The CDR3 loop spans 16 amino acids. Germline V gene lookup returns CDR1 SGHAT and CDR2 FQNNGV. V was cut by 5 bases and J by 4 bases, with 21 bases left in between. The CDR3 region is CASSLHEGSRGYEQYF. CDR3 nucleotide sequence: TGTGCCAGCAGCCTACATGAGGGTAGTAGGGGATACGAGCAGTACTTC.

The chain uses TRBV30 and TRBJ2-7; perhaps TRBD2 as D (6 bases). V was cut by 0 bases and J by 7 bases, with 13 bases left in between. The CDR3 length is 13 residues. CDR1 is GTSNPN, CDR2 SVGIG, per germline (reference sequence). CDR3: CAWSVGPGGEQYF. DNA for the CDR3: TGTGCCTGGAGTGTGGGTCCCGGGGGTGAGCAGTACTTC.

The chain links TRBV5-1 to TRBJ2-2, with 9 bases matching TRBD2. This CDR3 contains 15 residues. CDR1 is SGHRS and CDR2 is YFSETQ in the germline V gene. V shed 5 bases and J 7 bases; nucleotides not matched to a gene: 9. The CDR3 region is CASRGRTSDGGELFF. The CDR3 DNA follows: TGCGCCAGCAGGGGGCGGACTAGCGATGGCGGGGAGCTGTTTTTT.

The V gene is TRBV18, the J gene TRBJ2-7; tentative D call: TRBD2 (6 bases). V shed 3 bases and J shed 6 bases, with 15 bases lying between them. This CDR3 spans 14 amino acids. The V gene's germline CDR1 is KGHSH and CDR2 LQKENI. CDR3 residues: CASSPAGIRSEQYF. CDR3 nucleotide sequence: TGTGCCAGCTCACCGGCGGGAATTAGAAGCGAGCAGTACTTC.

This clone was seen only a few times. Within the sample, other DNA sequences also encode this same CDR3. V is TRBV4-1 and J is TRBJ1-5, with D possibly being TRBD1 (5 bases). The germline V and J ends were trimmed by 0 bases and 5 bases, with 8 bases remaining between them. CDR1 and CDR2 (germline): MGHRA, YSYEKL. The CDR3 loop spans 14 amino acids. This CDR3 is CASSQESGYQPQHF. DNA of the CDR3: TGCGCCAGCAGCCAAGAATCAGGGTATCAGCCCCAGCATTTT.

CDR3 sequence reads: CASSLGLGTGSGNTIYF. In DNA, the CDR3 is TGTGCCAGCAGCTTGGGGCTTGGGACAGGGTCTGGAAACACCATATATTTT. The V call is TRBV5-7, the J call TRBJ1-3; TRBD1 agrees at 9 bases. TRBV5-7 is an open reading frame whose function is uncertain. This CDR3 contains 17 residues. V was pared by 0 bases and J by 1 base, with 5 bases of the junction left unmatched.

This CDR3 is CASSVAAGFYGYTF. The CDR3 DNA sequence: TGTGCCAGCAGCGTAGCCGCCGGATTCTATGGCTACACCTTC. This sequence joins TRBV9 and TRBJ1-2; D gene uncertain. The germline CDR1 and CDR2 sequences are SGDLS and YYNGEE. V lost 0 bases and J 4 bases, leaving 10 bases between the germline ends. This CDR3 comprises 14 residues.

The chain couples TRBV7-2 to TRBJ2-3; D may be TRBD2 (5 bases). The ends were cut back, 3 bases at V and 0 bases at J, with 10 bases in the middle. Germline CDR1 is SGHTA and CDR2 is FQGNSA. The CDR3 loop spans 15 amino acids. Written as DNA, the CDR3 is TGTGCCAGCAGCTTTATTAGGACTAGCACAGATACGCAGTATTTT. Its translation: CASSFIRTSTDTQYF. Full variable domain (remainder filled in from reference TRBV7-2 and TRBJ2-3): GAGVSQSPSNKVTEKGKDVELRCDPISGHTALYWYRQSLGQGLEFLIYFQGNSAPDKSGLPSDRFSAERTGGSVSTLTIQRTQQEDSAVYLCASSFIRTSTDTQYFGPGTRLTVL.